The 3 T cell receptor beta chains below were found in one sample sequenced in a study of Ad26.COV2.S vaccination and SARS-CoV-2 variants. Specified treatment: 15 to 20 received Ad26.COV2.S at low or high dose, single or two shots; roughly five received placebo; per-sample allocation not given. Repertoires come from day 63 after the first vaccine or placebo injection. Profiled with immunoSEQ multiplex PCR; TCRdb holds only in-frame clones, not every one. The data show roughly 700,000 clones, with 89% seen just once and over 1.3% held by the top ten. The material sequenced was peripheral blood, taken in a trial of Ad26.COV2.S vaccine versus placebo. The receptor set was obtained from a person aged 18-65 years who received the Ad26.COV2.S COVID-19 vaccine or a placebo.

The chain uses TRBV6-1 and TRBJ2-1; D uncertain. The CDR3 is 12 amino acids. V dropped 1 base and J dropped 9 bases, with 7 bases sitting between them. Per the germline V gene, CDR1 is MNHNS and CDR2 is SASEGT. The CDR3 is CASSEEWGEQFF. CDR3 DNA: TGTGCCAGCAGTGAAGAGTGGGGTGAGCAGTTCTTC.

As concerns this clone: At one end the junction does not follow the germline gene, possibly because of a read error. The chain employs TRBV7-7 and TRBJ2-3; 11 bases match TRBD2. CDR1 is SSHAT and CDR2 is FNYEAQ in the germline V gene (reference sequence). The CDR3 covers 16 residues. CDR3 protein: CASSLGVAGGPDTQYF. In nucleotides, the CDR3 is TGTGCTAGCAGCTTAGGCGTAGCGGGAGGGCCTGATACGCAGTATTTT.

In DNA form, the CDR3 reads TGTGCCAGCGGTATAGTGGCCAGCACAGATACGCAGTATTTT. Translated, it gives CASGIVASTDTQYF. The chain employs TRBV2 and TRBJ2-3; no reliable D call. The CDR3 runs 14 residues. CDR1 is SNHLY, CDR2 FYNNEI, per germline. Trimming pared 8 bases from V and 0 bases from J, leaving 12 bases between.